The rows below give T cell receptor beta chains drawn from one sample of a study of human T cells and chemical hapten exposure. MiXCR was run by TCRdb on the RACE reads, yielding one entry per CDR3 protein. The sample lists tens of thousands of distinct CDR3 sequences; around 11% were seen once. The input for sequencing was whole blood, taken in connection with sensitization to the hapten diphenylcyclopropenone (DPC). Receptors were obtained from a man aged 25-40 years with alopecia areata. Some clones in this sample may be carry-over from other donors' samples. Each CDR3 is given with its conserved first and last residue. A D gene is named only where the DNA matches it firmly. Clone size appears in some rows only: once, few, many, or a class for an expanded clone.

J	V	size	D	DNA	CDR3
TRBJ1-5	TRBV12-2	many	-	TGTGCAAGTCGCTTAGTCCTGACCCAAACTAGCAATCAGCCCCAGCATTTT	CASRLVLTQTSNQPQHF
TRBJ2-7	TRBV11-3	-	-	TGTGCCAGCAGCTCACGGACAGACTACGAGCAGTACTTC	CASSSRTDYEQYF
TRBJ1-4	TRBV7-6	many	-	TGTGCCAGCAGCTTAACGGGGCAGGGGGAAAAACTGTTTTTT	CASSLTGQGEKLFF
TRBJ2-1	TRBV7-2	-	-	TGTGCCAGCAGCTTACGGGGGTCCCCCTACAATGGGCAGTTCTTC	CASSLRGSPYNGQFF
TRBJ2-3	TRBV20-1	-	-	TGCAGTGCTCAGAAATCCGCCGAGGGTACGCAGTATTTT	CSAQKSAEGTQYF
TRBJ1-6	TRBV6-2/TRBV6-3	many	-	TGTGCCAGCAGTCCCGGACAGTATAATTCACCCCTCCACTTT	CASSPGQYNSPLHF
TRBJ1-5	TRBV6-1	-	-	TGTGCCAGCAGGGAATGGACAGACCAGCATTTT	CASREWTDQHF
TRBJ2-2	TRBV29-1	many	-	TGCAGCGTTGGGAATGGCAGGGTGAACACCGGGGAGCTGTTTTTT	CSVGNGRVNTGELFF
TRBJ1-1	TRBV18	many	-	TGTGCCAGCTCCCACGGGGGTAACGCTGAAGCTTTCTTT	CASSHGGNAEAFF
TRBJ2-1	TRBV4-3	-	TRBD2	TGCGCCAGCAGCCAAGAGAGCGGGGTTGGCCGCAATGAGCAGTTCTTC	CASSQESGVGRNEQFF
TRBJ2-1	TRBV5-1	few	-	TGCGCCAGCAGCTTGGAGGGGGGCACCTACAATGAGCAGTTCTTC	CASSLEGGTYNEQFF
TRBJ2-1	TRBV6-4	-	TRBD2	TGTGCCAGCAGTGACTCAGCGGGGGGCAATGAGCAGTTCTTC	CASSDSAGGNEQFF
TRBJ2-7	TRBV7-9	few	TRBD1	TGTGCCAGCAGCTTAGACTGGACAGGGTTCTACGAGCAGTACTTC	CASSLDWTGFYEQYF
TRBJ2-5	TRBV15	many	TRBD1	TGTGCCACCAGCAGAGGTGGGGACAGCCAGACCCAGTACTTC	CATSRGGDSQTQYF
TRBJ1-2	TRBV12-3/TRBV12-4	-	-	TGTGCCAGCAGTTTCGCCTACGGGGCCGTTCTGTTTGGCTACACCTTC	CASSFAYGAVLFGYTF
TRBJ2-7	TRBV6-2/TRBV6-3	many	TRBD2	TGTGCCAGCAGTTACTCAGGCGGGGGCTCCTACGAGCAGTACTTC	CASSYSGGGSYEQYF
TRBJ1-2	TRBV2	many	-	TGTGCCAGCAGCTCCGGGACAACGGATGGCTACACCTTC	CASSSGTTDGYTF
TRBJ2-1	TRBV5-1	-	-	TGCGCCAGCAGCTTGGGATCAGGGTCCGGCGATGAGCAGTTCTTC	CASSLGSGSGDEQFF
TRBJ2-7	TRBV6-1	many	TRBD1	TGTGCCAGCAGTGAGACAGGGTACCTCTCCTACGAGCAGTACTTC	CASSETGYLSYEQYF
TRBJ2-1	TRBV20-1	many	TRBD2	TGCAGTGCTCAGTGGACTAGCGGGGACAATGAGCAGTTCTTC	CSAQWTSGDNEQFF
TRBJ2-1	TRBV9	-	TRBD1	TGTGCCAGCAGCGCACTTAAGGGGACAGGGACCAATGAGCAGTTCTTC	CASSALKGTGTNEQFF
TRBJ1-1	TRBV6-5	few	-	TGTGCCAGCAGCACTGGGGGGGCGCGAGCTTTCTTT	CASSTGGARAFF
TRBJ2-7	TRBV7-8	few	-	TGTGCCAGCAGTAAGGGGCCGGACTGGAGCTCCTACGAGCAGTACTTC	CASSKGPDWSSYEQYF
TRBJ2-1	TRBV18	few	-	TGTGCCAGCTCACCAGTGACAGCCGGGTCAAATGAGCAGTTCTTC	CASSPVTAGSNEQFF
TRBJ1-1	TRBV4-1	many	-	TGCGCCAGCAGCCGGCAAGCAGGGGCGAACACTGAAGCTTTCTTT	CASSRQAGANTEAFF
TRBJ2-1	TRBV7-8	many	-	TGTGCCAGCAGCCCGGTACTGGAGGGGTTGAAAAATGAGCAGTTCTTC	CASSPVLEGLKNEQFF
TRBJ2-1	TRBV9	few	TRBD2	TGTGCCAGCAGCCCCGGTGGCGGGGGGTCCTACAATGAGCAGTTCTTC	CASSPGGGGSYNEQFF
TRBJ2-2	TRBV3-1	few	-	-	CASILAGGPNTGELFF
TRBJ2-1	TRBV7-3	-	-	TGTGCCAGCAGCCCGGGAAATAACAATGAGCAGTTCTTC	CASSPGNNNEQFF
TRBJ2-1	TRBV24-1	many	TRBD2	TGTGCCACCAGTGACGCGATGCGAACTAGCGGATCCTACAATGAGCAGTTCTTC	CATSDAMRTSGSYNEQFF
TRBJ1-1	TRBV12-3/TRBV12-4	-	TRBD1	TGTGCCAGCAGTATGACAGGGTCTCCTGAAGCTTTCTTT	CASSMTGSPEAFF
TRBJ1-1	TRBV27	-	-	TGTGCCAGCAGTTTTTTAGCGGAGGAGGCTTTCTTT	CASSFLAEEAFF
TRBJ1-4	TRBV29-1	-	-	TGCAGCGTTCTGCCTTTCCTGAATGAAAAACTGTTTTTT	CSVLPFLNEKLFF
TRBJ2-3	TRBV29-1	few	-	TGCAGCGTTGAAACGCTGGCCTTAAGCACAGATACGCAGTATTTT	CSVETLALSTDTQYF
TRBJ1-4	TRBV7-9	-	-	TGTGCCAGCAGCCCCGCAATGTCTGAAAAACTGTTTTTT	CASSPAMSEKLFF
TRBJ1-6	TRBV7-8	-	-	TGTGCCAGCAGCTTAGGACAAAATTCCCTGAGCTCCTATAATTCACCCCTCCACTTT	CASSLGQNSLSSYNSPLHF
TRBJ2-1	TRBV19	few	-	TGTGCCAGTAGTATAGAACGAGCGGGCTACAATGAGCAGTTCTTC	CASSIERAGYNEQFF
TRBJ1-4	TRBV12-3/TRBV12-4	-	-	TGTGCCAGCAGGCCATCAGGGCGGCCTAATGAAAAACTGTTTTTT	CASRPSGRPNEKLFF
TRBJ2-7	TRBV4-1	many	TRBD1	TGCGCCAGCAGCCGAGGGACAGGAGGAACCTACGAGCAGTACTTC	CASSRGTGGTYEQYF
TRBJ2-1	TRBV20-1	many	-	TGCAGTGCTGACGGTGGGGGGCAATTCTCCTACAATGAGCAGTTCTTC	CSADGGGQFSYNEQFF
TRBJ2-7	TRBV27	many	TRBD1	TGTGCCAGCAGGAAGGGGGCGCCCCTAAACGAGCAGTACTTC	CASRKGAPLNEQYF
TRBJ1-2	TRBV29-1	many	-	TGCAGCGTTGAAGATCCCCAGAAGGCTGGCTACACCTTC	CSVEDPQKAGYTF
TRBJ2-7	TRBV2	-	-	TGTGCCAGCACGGCCATCCGCGAGCAGTACTTC	CASTAIREQYF
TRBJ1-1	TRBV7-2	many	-	TGTGCCAGCAGCGCGCTTGGGGCAGGGGATTTAGCTTTCTTT	CASSALGAGDLAFF
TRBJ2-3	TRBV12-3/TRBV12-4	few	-	TGTGCCAGCAGTGACCCGGGCAGAACGTCAGATACGCAGTATTTT	CASSDPGRTSDTQYF
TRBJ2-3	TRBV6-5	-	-	TGTGCCAGCAGTTACGCGGGTCTTCAGGGAACAGATACGCAGTATTTT	CASSYAGLQGTDTQYF
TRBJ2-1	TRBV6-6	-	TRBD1	TGTGCCAGCAGTTATCCCGGGACAGGGGCCAATGAGCAGTTCTTC	CASSYPGTGANEQFF
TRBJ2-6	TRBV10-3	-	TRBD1	TGTGCCATCCTTGGGACAGGGAATACGGGGGCCAACGTCCTGACTTTC	CAILGTGNTGANVLTF
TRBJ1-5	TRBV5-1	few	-	TGCGCCAGCAGCCCCGGGGCGGGACCTCAGCCCCAGCATTTT	CASSPGAGPQPQHF
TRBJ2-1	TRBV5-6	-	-	TGTGCCAGCAGCTTGGGCAACTCCTACAATGAGCAGTTCTTC	CASSLGNSYNEQFF